This TCR beta chain was retrieved from a study of blood T cells in healthy people across ages. Alongside a J-beta primer mix, a sample-barcoded 5' primer served in a second PCR lasting about 6 to 11 cycles. TCRdb reanalysed the 5' RACE reads using MiXCR and keeps one entry per CDR3 protein. The sample shows 750,000 or so distinct CDR3 sequences, around 25% of them seen only once. Germline V lookup: CDR1 LGHDT, CDR2 YNNKEL (reference sequence). This CDR3 spans 14 amino acids. Trimming pared 2 bases from V and 5 bases from J, leaving 11 bases between. The same specimen was also included in a second study, on T cells of mothers and their children. That paper adds: Related mother-child pairs showed slightly, non-significantly higher overlap than unrelated pairs.

The specimen sequenced was blood. V usage is TRBV3-1 and J usage is TRBJ2-3; D gene unclear. This receptor was identified in a boy between 10 and 17 years old in good health. CDR3: CASSQSVGLDTQYF. The CDR3 coding sequence is TGTGCCAGCAGCCAATCTGTGGGTTTAGATACGCAGTATTTT.